The clone carrying this T cell receptor beta chain came up a few times. The antigen remains unidentified. This entry comes from a study of T cell repertoires in cytomegalovirus infection. Turning to the study itself: Indications came from public TCR beta signatures; they pointed to CMV infection and to a matching HLA type.

Per germline, CDR1 MDHEN and CDR2 SYDVKM. The V gene end was trimmed by 5 bases and the J gene end by 1 base; junction bases not matched to a gene: 12. This CDR3 is built from 17 residues. Overall study findings and caveats: The ex vivo response was dominated by HLA-C-restricted CMV-specific TCR beta clonotypes. CMV carriers having the relevant HLA were flagged by cumulative public TCR beta family frequency.

MiXCR, applied by TCRdb to the reads, yields one record per CDR3 protein. The sample consists of approximately 290,000 distinct CDR3 sequences, about 26% of them appearing once. The sample was PBMCs. The origin of this receptor is a human donor in good health (CMV status not recorded). Some clones in this sample may be carry-over from other donors' samples. The chain links TRBV28 to TRBJ1-1; 8 nucleotides align to TRBD1. DNA of the CDR3: TGTGCCAGCAGTCCAAGTCCCGGGACAGGTTCGAACACTGAAGCTTTCTTT. It is translated as CASSPSPGTGSNTEAFF.